This TCR beta chain was obtained from a study of cytomegalovirus exposure and HLA in healthy donors. Notes on the study in general: In a later analysis, at a false discovery rate of 0.05, 17,000 or so TCR beta sequences were associated with HLA alleles.

As to this clone: Its specificity is unknown.

PCR primers comprised 60 Vbeta and 13 Jbeta primers. TCRdb keeps only in-frame clones here, not all; method: immunoSEQ multiplex PCR. The sample contains roughly 38,000 clones, about 72% of which appear only once. This sequence originates from a woman aged 25 to 39 in good health and CMV-seropositive. Sequenced sample: PBMCs.

CDR3 nucleotide sequence: TGTGCCAGCAGTGAGCGGACAGGGGGATCCTACGAGCAGTACTTC. It encodes CASSERTGGSYEQYF. The V call is TRBV6-1, the J call TRBJ2-7, with 10 nucleotides matching TRBD1. The CDR3 extends over 15 amino acids. V shed 3 bases and J 1 base; nucleotides not matched to a gene: 3. Germline assignment: CDR1 MNHNS and CDR2 SASEGT.